What follows are 19 T cell receptor beta chains derived from one specimen sequenced in a study of blood T cell repertoires in COVID-19. This table comes from immunoSEQ multiplex PCR, and its TCRdb copy is limited to in-frame clones, with some not included. The sample includes 150,000 or so clones, roughly 78% of them seen just once. Sequenced input: peripheral blood. All receptors come from a human donor with acute or convalescent COVID-19. The donor label of this sample is uncertain.

The V gene is TRBV6-6, the J gene TRBJ2-4; TRBD1 matches at 8 bases. V lost 2 bases to trimming and J lost 5 bases; unmatched junction nucleotides: 2. Germline-derived CDR1 and CDR2 are MNHNY and SVGAGI (reference sequence). The CDR3 extends over 14 amino acids. The CDR3 is CASSYDRGQNIQYF. The CDR3 nucleotides read TGTGCCAGCAGTTACGACAGGGGCCAAAACATTCAGTACTTC.

This chain uses TRBV6-5 with TRBJ2-7, with TRBD1 as a possible D gene (6 bases). Per germline, CDR1 MNHEY and CDR2 SVGAGI. V lost 10 bases to trimming and J lost 0 bases, with 13 bases between them. This CDR3 spans 13 amino acids. The CDR3 reads CATTGTISYEQYF. In DNA form, the CDR3 reads TGTGCCACCACAGGGACAATCTCCTACGAGCAGTACTTC.

This rearrangement joins TRBV6-1 to TRBJ2-3; a possible D gene is TRBD2 (6 bases). This CDR3 region has 14 residues. The ends were cut back, 0 bases at V and 6 bases at J, with 10 bases in the middle. Germline lookup yields CDR1 MNHNS and CDR2 SASEGT. The chain's CDR3 is CASSEAGGSDTQYF. CDR3 coding DNA: TGTGCCAGCAGTGAAGCGGGGGGATCGGATACGCAGTATTTT.

CDR3 DNA: TGTGCCAGCAGCCCAGGGACTAGCGGGGATCTAGGAGAGACCCAGTACTTC. Its protein is CASSPGTSGDLGETQYF. This chain uses TRBV4-2 with TRBJ2-5, with 13 bases fitting TRBD2. J gave up 4 bases and V 4 bases, and 9 bases lay outside the gene matches. The CDR3 totals 17 residues. The germline CDR1 and CDR2 sequences are LGHNA and YNFKEQ.

V usage is TRBV11-2 and J usage is TRBJ1-6; D perhaps matches TRBD1 (5 bases). V lost 7 bases to trimming and J lost 9 bases, with 22 bases between them. Germline CDR1 and CDR2: SGHAT and FQNNGV. The CDR3 spans 16 residues. In DNA, the CDR3 is TGTGCCAGCAAGCGGGGCGGGGCGCTGGGGGGTTCACCCCTCCACTTT. It yields the protein CASKRGGALGGSPLHF.

This sequence joins TRBV7-3 and TRBJ2-7; 7 bases agree with TRBD2. V dropped 6 bases and J dropped 7; count of bases not matched to a gene: 12. Germline CDR1 SGHTA, CDR2 FQGTGA. This CDR3 comprises 14 residues. This CDR3 reads CASRPQSSGPEQYF. The CDR3 bases are TGTGCCAGCAGGCCACAGAGTAGCGGGCCTGAGCAGTACTTC.

The chain joins TRBV6-1 to TRBJ1-1; tentative D call: TRBD1 (5 bases). The CDR3 is 16 residues long. The V gene's germline CDR1 is MNHNS and CDR2 SASEGT. The V end lost 4 bases, the J end lost 2 bases, and 17 bases lay between the germline ends. The CDR3 loop reads CASSARSGMVNTEAFF. CDR3 coding DNA: TGTGCCAGCAGTGCCCGGTCAGGGATGGTTAACACTGAAGCTTTCTTT.

The chain links TRBV6-5 to TRBJ2-5; D is possibly TRBD1 (6 bases). Between the trimmed V and J ends, which lost 6 bases and 5 bases, there was a span of 19 bases. Germline CDR1 and CDR2: MNHEY and SVGAGI. This CDR3 spans 15 amino acids. Here the CDR3 DNA reads TGTGCCAGCAGACCCCAGACAGGCGCGTGGGAGACCCAGTACTTC. Translating it yields CASRPQTGAWETQYF.

The J gene is TRBJ2-2, the V gene TRBV19, with D perhaps TRBD1 (6 bases). V lost 6 bases and J 7 bases, leaving 12 bases between the germline ends. CDR1 and CDR2 from the germline V gene are LNHDA and SQIVND (reference sequence). This CDR3 spans 13 amino acids. The chain's CDR3 is CASRFKGDGELFF. The CDR3, as DNA: TGTGCCAGTAGATTCAAGGGGGACGGGGAGCTGTTTTTT.

This chain connects TRBV7-6 to TRBJ2-2; tentative D call: TRBD1 (6 bases). CDR3 length equals 15 residues. The ends were cut back, 0 bases at V and 1 base at J, with 6 bases in the middle. Germline V gene data show CDR1 as SGHVS and CDR2 as FNYEAQ. CDR3 in DNA: TGTGCCAGCAGCTTAGCGGGACAGAACACCGGGGAGCTGTTTTTT. Protein product: CASSLAGQNTGELFF.

The chain carries TRBV19 and TRBJ1-4; 7 nucleotides agree with TRBD1. V trimming: 3 bases; J trimming: 4 bases; junction bases outside the gene matches: 8. The CDR3 has 16 amino acids. Germline CDR1 and CDR2: LNHDA and SQIVND (reference sequence). This CDR3 is CASSMFGQVRNEKLFF. CDR3 DNA sequence: TGTGCCAGTAGTATGTTCGGACAGGTTCGTAATGAAAAACTGTTTTTT.

This chain links TRBV18 with TRBJ1-2; D remains ambiguous. There are 14 residues in the CDR3. Trimming removed 2 bases at V and 7 bases at J, with 14 bases between. Germline CDR1 KGHSH, CDR2 LQKENI. CDR3 amino acids: CASSPAAGSAGYTF. The CDR3 DNA reads as TGTGCCAGCTCACCAGCGGCGGGTAGTGCTGGCTACACCTTC.

The V call is TRBV7-2, the J call TRBJ2-3, with D uncertain. V was trimmed by 4 bases and J by 3 bases, leaving 2 bases between them. The CDR3 extends over 11 amino acids. Germline CDR1 SGHTA, CDR2 FQGNSA. The CDR3 loop is CASSSTDTQYF. For the CDR3, the DNA is TGTGCCAGCAGCTCTACAGATACGCAGTATTTT.

The chain uses TRBV4-3 and TRBJ1-5; D is unclear. CDR3 length equals 15 residues. Deletions cut 0 bases from V and 6 bases from J, with 12 bases between. The germline gives CDR1 LGHNA, CDR2 YSLEER. CDR3 amino acids: CASSQDRSAGQPQHF. CDR3 in DNA: TGCGCCAGCAGCCAAGATCGTAGCGCAGGTCAGCCCCAGCATTTT.

The rearrangement uses TRBV11-3 and TRBJ2-1, with D tentatively TRBD1 (5 bases). Germline V gene sequence: CDR1 SGHNT, CDR2 YENEEA. This CDR3 contains 13 residues. V was trimmed by 5 bases and J by 6 bases, leaving 11 bases between them. The CDR3 loop reads CASSRSRANEQFF. The DNA for the CDR3 is TGTGCCAGCAGCCGTAGCAGGGCCAATGAGCAGTTCTTC.

The chain recombines TRBV2 with TRBJ1-2; D gene unclear. V lost 7 bases and J 0 bases, leaving 15 bases between the germline ends. CDR3 length equals 15 residues. Germline V CDR1 and CDR2: SNHLY, FYNNEI. CDR3 coding DNA: TGTGCCAGCATCAGTGAAGCCGGAGCTAACTATGGCTACACCTTC. The encoded protein is CASISEAGANYGYTF.

The gene calls are TRBV5-1 and TRBJ2-3; D remains unclear. CDR3 size: 13 residues. From germline, CDR1 is SGHRS and CDR2 YFSETQ. V shed 0 bases and J shed 2 bases, with 4 bases lying between them. The CDR3 here is CASSLVITDTQYF. In DNA, the CDR3 is TGCGCCAGCAGCTTGGTAATCACAGATACGCAGTATTTT.

This chain connects TRBV19 to TRBJ1-1; D is undetermined. CDR3 length: 12 amino acids. From germline, CDR1 is LNHDA and CDR2 SQIVND (reference sequence). Trimming stripped 4 bases from V and 7 bases from J, with 10 bases between. CDR3 bases: TGTGCCAGTAGTACAGGTACGAGTGAAGCTTTCTTT. This gives the protein CASSTGTSEAFF.

V gene TRBV7-2 combines with J gene TRBJ2-2, with D unclear. Germline CDR1 reads SGHTA; CDR2 reads FQGNSA. There are 11 residues in the CDR3. Trimming shortened V by 7 bases and J by 5 bases, and 5 bases separated the two germline ends. This chain's CDR3 is CASTRTGELFF. The CDR3 DNA reads TGTGCCAGCACTCGTACCGGGGAGCTGTTTTTT. The whole variable domain, filled in from reference TRBV7-2 and TRBJ2-2, reads GAGVSQSPSNKVTEKGKDVELRCDPISGHTALYWYRQSLGQGLEFLIYFQGNSAPDKSGLPSDRFSAERTGGSVSTLTIQRTQQEDSAVYLCASTRTGELFFGEGSRLTVL.